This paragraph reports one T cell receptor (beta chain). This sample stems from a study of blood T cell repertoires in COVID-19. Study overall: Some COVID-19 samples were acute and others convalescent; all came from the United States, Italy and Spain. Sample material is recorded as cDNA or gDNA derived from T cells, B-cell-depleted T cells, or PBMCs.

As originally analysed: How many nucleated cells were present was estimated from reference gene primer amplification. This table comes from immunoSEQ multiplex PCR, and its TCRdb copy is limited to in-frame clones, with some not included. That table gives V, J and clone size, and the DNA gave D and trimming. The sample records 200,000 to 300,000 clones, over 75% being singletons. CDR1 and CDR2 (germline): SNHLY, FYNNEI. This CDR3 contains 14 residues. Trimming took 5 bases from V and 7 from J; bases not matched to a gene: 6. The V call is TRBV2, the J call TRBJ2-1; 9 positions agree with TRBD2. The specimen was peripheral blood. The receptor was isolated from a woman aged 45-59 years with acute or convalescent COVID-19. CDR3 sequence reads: CASSPRLAVNEQFF. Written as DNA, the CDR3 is TGTGCCAGCAGTCCTCGACTAGCGGTGAATGAGCAGTTCTTC. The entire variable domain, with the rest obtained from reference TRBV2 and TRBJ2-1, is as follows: EPEVTQTPSHQVTQMGQEVILRCVPISNHLYFYWYRQILGQKVEFLVSFYNNEISEKSEIFDDQFSVERPDGSNFTLKIRSTKLEDSAMYFCASSPRLAVNEQFFGPGTRLTVL.